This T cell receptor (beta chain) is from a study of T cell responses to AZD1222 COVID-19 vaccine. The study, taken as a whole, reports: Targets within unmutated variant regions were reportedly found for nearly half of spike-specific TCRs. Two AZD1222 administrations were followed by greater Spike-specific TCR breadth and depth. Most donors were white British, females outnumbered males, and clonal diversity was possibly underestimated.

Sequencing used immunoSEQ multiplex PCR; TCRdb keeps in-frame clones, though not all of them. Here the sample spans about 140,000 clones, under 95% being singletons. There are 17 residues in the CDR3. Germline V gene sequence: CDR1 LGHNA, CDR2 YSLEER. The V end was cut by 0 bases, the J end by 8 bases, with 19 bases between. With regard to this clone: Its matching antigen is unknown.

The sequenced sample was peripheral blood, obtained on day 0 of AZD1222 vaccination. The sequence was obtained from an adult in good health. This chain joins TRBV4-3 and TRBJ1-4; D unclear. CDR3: CASSQDGQAPGEEKLFF. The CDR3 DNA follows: TGCGCCAGCAGCCAAGATGGTCAGGCGCCCGGGGAGGAAAAACTGTTTTTT.